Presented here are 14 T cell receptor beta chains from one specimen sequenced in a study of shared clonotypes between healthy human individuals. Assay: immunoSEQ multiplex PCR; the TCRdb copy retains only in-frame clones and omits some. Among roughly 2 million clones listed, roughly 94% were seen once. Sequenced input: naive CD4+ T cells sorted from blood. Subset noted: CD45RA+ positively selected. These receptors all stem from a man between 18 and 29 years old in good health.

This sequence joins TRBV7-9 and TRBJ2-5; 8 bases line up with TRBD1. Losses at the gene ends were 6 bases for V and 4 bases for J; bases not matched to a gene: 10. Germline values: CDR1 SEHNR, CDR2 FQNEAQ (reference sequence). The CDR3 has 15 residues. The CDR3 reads CASRSISGGGETQYF. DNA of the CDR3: TGTGCCAGCAGATCAATTTCAGGGGGCGGAGAGACCCAGTACTTC.

CDR3 residues: CASSSQDRAGYTF. DNA for the CDR3: TGTGCCAGCAGTTCCCAGGACAGGGCTGGCTACACCTTC. This chain joins TRBV28 and TRBJ1-2; 8 bases fit TRBD1. The ends lost 4 bases at V and 7 bases at J; junction bases unmatched: 5. Germline CDR1 and CDR2: MDHEN and SYDVKM. CDR3 size: 13 residues.

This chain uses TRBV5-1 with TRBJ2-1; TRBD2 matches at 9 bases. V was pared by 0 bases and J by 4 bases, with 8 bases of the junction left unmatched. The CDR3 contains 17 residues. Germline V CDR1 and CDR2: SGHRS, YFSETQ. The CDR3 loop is CASSLVGMSGRYNEQFF. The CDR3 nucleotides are TGCGCCAGCAGCTTGGTAGGTATGAGCGGGAGGTACAATGAGCAGTTCTTC.

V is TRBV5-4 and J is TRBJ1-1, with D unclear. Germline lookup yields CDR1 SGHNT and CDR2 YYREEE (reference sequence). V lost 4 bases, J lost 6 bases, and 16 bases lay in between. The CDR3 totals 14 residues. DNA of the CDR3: TGTGCCAGCAGCCCATCCGGTACTGCGTCTGAAGCTTTCTTT. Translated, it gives CASSPSGTASEAFF.

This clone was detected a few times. The CDR3 DNA follows: TGCGCCAGCAGTGACCCAGGGGATTCACCCCTCCACTTT. Translating gives CASSDPGDSPLHF. This chain uses TRBV10-2 with TRBJ1-6, with TRBD1 as a possible D gene (6 bases). CDR1 WSHSY and CDR2 SAAADI come from the germline V gene. The CDR3 totals 13 residues. V lost 3 bases and J lost 8, with 8 bases in between.

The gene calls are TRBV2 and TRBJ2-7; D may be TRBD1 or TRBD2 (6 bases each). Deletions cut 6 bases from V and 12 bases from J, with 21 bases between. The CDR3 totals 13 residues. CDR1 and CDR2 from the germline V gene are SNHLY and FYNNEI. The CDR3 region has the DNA TGTGCCAGCAGATCGGGGGCTTCGGGGTTATTGTACTTC. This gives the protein CASRSGASGLLYF.

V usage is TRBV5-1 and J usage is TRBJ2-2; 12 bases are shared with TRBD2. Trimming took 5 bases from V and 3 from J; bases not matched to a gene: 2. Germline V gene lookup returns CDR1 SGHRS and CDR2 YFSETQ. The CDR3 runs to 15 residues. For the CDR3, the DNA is TGCGCCAGCAGACGACTAGCGGGAGACACCGGGGAGCTGTTTTTT. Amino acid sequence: CASRRLAGDTGELFF.

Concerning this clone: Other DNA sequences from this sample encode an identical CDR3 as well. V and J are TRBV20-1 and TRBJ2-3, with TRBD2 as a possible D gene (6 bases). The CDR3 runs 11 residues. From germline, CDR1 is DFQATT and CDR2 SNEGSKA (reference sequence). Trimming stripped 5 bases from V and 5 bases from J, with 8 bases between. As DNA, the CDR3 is TGCAGTGCTGTTAGCGGAGATACGCAGTATTTT. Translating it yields CSAVSGDTQYF.

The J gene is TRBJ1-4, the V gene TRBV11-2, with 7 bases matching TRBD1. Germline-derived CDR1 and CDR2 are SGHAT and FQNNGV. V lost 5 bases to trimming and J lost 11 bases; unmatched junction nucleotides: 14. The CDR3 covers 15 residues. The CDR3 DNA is TGTGCCAGCAGCCCCCCGGGACAGCAAAAACCTAAACTGTTTTTT. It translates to CASSPPGQQKPKLFF. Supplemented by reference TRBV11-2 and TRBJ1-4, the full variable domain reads EAGVAQSPRYKIIEKRQSVAFWCNPISGHATLYWYQQILGQGPKLLIQFQNNGVVDDSQLPKDRFSAERLKGVDSTLKIQPAKLEDSAVYLCASSPPGQQKPKLFFGSGTQLSVL.

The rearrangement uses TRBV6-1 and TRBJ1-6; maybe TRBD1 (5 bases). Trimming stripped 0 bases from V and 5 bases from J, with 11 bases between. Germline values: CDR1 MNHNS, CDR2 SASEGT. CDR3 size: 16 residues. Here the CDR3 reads CASSEAGLENNSPLHF. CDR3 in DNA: TGTGCCAGCAGTGAAGCGGGACTGGAGAATAATTCACCCCTCCACTTT.

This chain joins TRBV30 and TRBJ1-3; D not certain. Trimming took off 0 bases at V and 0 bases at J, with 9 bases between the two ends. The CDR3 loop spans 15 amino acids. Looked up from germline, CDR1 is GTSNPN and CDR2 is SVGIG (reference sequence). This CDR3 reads CAWSVEASSGNTIYF. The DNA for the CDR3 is TGTGCCTGGAGTGTGGAGGCCAGCTCTGGAAACACCATATATTTT. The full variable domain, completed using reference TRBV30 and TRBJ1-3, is SQTIHQWPATLVQPVGSPLSLECTVEGTSNPNLYWYRQAAGRGLQLLFYSVGIGQISSEVPQNLSASRPQDRQFILSSKKLLLSDSGFYLCAWSVEASSGNTIYFGEGSWLTVV.

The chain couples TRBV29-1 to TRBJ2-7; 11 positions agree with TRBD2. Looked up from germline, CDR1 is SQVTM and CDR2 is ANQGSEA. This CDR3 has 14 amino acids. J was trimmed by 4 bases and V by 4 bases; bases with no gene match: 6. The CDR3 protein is CSVGTSGSGYEQYF. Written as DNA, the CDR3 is TGCAGCGTTGGTACTAGCGGGAGTGGGTACGAGCAGTACTTC.

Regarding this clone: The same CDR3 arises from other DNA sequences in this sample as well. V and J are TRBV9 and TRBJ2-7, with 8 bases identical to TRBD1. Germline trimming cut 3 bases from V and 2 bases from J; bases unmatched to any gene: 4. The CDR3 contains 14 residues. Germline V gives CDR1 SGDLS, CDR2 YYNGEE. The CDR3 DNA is TGTGCCAGCAGCGCCGGGACAGGCCCCTACGAGCAGTACTTC. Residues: CASSAGTGPYEQYF.

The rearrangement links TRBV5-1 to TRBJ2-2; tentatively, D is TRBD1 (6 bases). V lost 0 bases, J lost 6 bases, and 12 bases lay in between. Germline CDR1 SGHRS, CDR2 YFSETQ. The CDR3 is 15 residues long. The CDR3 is CASSLAAGVAGELFF. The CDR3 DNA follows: TGCGCCAGCAGCTTGGCGGCAGGGGTGGCCGGGGAGCTGTTTTTT. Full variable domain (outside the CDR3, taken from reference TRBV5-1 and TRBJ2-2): KAGVTQTPRYLIKTRGQQVTLSCSPISGHRSVSWYQQTPGQGLQFLFEYFSETQRNKGNFPGRFSGRQFSNSRSEMNVSTLELGDSALYLCASSLAAGVAGELFFGEGSRLTVL.